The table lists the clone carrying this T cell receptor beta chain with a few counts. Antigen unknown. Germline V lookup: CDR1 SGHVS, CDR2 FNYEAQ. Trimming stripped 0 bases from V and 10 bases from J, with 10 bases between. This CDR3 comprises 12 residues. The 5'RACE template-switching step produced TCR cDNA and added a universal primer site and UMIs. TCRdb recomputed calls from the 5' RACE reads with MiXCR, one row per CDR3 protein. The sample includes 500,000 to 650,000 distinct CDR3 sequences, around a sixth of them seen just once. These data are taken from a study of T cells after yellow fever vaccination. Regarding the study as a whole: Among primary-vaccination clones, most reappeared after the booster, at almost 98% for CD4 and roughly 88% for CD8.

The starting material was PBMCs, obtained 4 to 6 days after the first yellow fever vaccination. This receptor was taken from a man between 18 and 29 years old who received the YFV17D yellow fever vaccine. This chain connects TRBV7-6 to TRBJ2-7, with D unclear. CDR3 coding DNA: TGTGCCAGCAGCTTAGCCTCGGGCAGTCAGTACTTC. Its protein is CASSLASGSQYF.